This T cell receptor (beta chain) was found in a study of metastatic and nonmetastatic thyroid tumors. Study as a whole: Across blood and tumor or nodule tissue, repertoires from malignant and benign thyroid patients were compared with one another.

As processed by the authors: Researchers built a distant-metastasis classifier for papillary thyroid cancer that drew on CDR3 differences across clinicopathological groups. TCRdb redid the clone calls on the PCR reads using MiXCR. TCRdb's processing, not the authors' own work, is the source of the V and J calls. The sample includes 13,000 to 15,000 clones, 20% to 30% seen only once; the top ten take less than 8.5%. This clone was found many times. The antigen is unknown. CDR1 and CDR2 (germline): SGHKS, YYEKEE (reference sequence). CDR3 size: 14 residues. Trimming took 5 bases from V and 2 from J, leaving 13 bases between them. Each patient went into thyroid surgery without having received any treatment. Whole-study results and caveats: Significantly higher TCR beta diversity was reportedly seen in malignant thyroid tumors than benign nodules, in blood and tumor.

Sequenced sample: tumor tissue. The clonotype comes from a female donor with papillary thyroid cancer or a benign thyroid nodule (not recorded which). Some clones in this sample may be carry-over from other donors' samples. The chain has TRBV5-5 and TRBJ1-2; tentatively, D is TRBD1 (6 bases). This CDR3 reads CASSLTGANYGYTF. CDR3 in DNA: TGTGCCAGCAGTCTCACGGGGGCCAACTATGGCTACACCTTC.